The 22 T cell receptor beta chains given below trace back to one sample, sequenced in a study of cytomegalovirus exposure and HLA in healthy donors. PCR primers comprised 60 Vbeta and 13 Jbeta primers. Libraries were prepared by immunoSEQ multiplex PCR; TCRdb keeps only in-frame clonotypes and omits some of them. Found here are around 100,000 clones, 67% of them singletons; the top ten hold 8% to 10%. The sample comprised PBMCs. The receptors shown here come from a man between 18 and 35 years old in good health and CMV-seropositive.

The rearrangement joins TRBV6-1 to TRBJ2-5; TRBD1 is a possible D gene (6 bases). CDR3 length equals 15 residues. CDR1 and CDR2 (germline): MNHNS, SASEGT. The V and J ends lost 4 bases and 3 bases respectively, with 15 bases between them. This chain's CDR3 is CASSADSQTKETQYF. CDR3 coding DNA: TGTGCCAGCAGTGCGGACAGTCAAACGAAAGAGACCCAGTACTTC.

V is TRBV6-1 and J is TRBJ1-6; no definite D call. The ends were cut back, 1 base at V and 10 bases at J, with 11 bases in the middle. In germline, CDR1 is MNHNS, CDR2 SASEGT. CDR3 size: 14 residues. This CDR3 reads CASSEGGSRSPLHF. In nucleotides, the CDR3 is TGTGCCAGCAGTGAAGGAGGCAGCCGATCACCCCTCCACTTT.

This clone was seen a handful of times. Germline is not matched at one junction end, which may reflect a read error. This chain links TRBV7-8 with TRBJ2-7, with D maybe TRBD2 (7 bases). The CDR3 length is 13 residues. The V gene's germline CDR1 is SGHVS and CDR2 FQNEAQ. The CDR3 sequence: CASSQGGAWRQLW. For the CDR3, the DNA is TGTGCCAGCAGCCAAGGGGGGGCCTGGCGACAACTGTGG.

The CDR3 here is CASSGADTSSYEQYV. In DNA form, the CDR3 reads TGTGCCAGCAGTGGGGCGGACACGAGCTCCTACGAGCAGTACGTC. The chain joins TRBV2 to TRBJ2-7; tentatively, D is TRBD1 (5 bases). The germline V gene has CDR1 SNHLY and CDR2 FYNNEI. Between the trimmed V and J ends, which lost 4 bases and 0 bases, there was a span of 13 bases. The CDR3 has 15 residues.

The chain is built from TRBV2 and TRBJ1-2; 8 bases map to TRBD1. The CDR3 contains 13 residues. J was trimmed by 7 bases and V by 6 bases; bases with no gene match: 7. The germline CDR1 and CDR2 sequences are SNHLY and FYNNEI. CDR3 DNA: TGTGCCAGCAGGGGGACAGGTCCAAGTGGCTACACCTTC. Translated, it gives CASRGTGPSGYTF. Using reference TRBV2 and TRBJ1-2 for the parts outside the CDR3, the full variable domain is EPEVTQTPSHQVTQMGQEVILRCVPISNHLYFYWYRQILGQKVEFLVSFYNNEISEKSEIFDDQFSVERPDGSNFTLKIRSTKLEDSAMYFCASRGTGPSGYTFGSGTRLTVV.

The rearrangement joins TRBV5-4 to TRBJ2-1; TRBD2 aligns across 13 bases. CDR3 length: 16 amino acids. V lost 0 bases and J lost 5; bases outside the gene matches: 2. The germline V gene encodes CDR1 SGHNT and CDR2 YYREEE (reference sequence). CDR3 region: CASSLAGLAGDNEQFF. CDR3 sequence (DNA): TGTGCCAGCAGCTTGGCTGGACTAGCGGGGGACAATGAGCAGTTCTTC.

The V gene is TRBV10-3, the J gene TRBJ1-1; the match to TRBD1 covers 7 bases. Germline loops: CDR1 ENHRY, CDR2 SYGVKD. J lost 0 bases, V lost 6 bases, and 16 bases had no gene match. The CDR3 sequence is 18 residues long. In nucleotides, the CDR3 is TGTGCCATCAGGACAAAATTGGACAGGTTCGCCATGAACACTGAAGCTTTCTTT. Its translation is CAIRTKLDRFAMNTEAFF.

The rearrangement links TRBV18 to TRBJ2-7, with D possibly being TRBD1 (6 bases). This CDR3 region has 13 residues. V lost 3 bases and J 3 bases, leaving 9 bases between the germline ends. The V gene's germline CDR1 is KGHSH and CDR2 LQKENI. The CDR3 sequence is CASSPPGVYEQYF. The DNA for the CDR3 is TGTGCCAGCTCACCTCCAGGGGTCTACGAGCAGTACTTC.

This clone was found a few times. The V and J genes are TRBV5-5 and TRBJ2-2; D may be TRBD2 (5 bases). The germline V gene has CDR1 SGHKS and CDR2 YYEKEE (reference sequence). This CDR3 spans 14 amino acids. V lost 2 bases to trimming and J lost 1 base, with 6 bases between them. The CDR3 sequence is CASSFGVNTGELFF. The CDR3 DNA reads as TGTGCCAGCAGCTTCGGGGTGAACACCGGGGAGCTGTTTTTT.

This chain links TRBV29-1 with TRBJ2-3, with no clear D. The ends were cut back, 2 bases at V and 4 bases at J, with 13 bases in the middle. Germline CDR1 is SQVTM and CDR2 is ANQGSEA. The CDR3 totals 14 residues. CDR3 DNA sequence: TGCAGCGTTGAATATTTCAGGAAATCAGATACGCAGTATTTT. It translates to CSVEYFRKSDTQYF.

The J gene is TRBJ2-1, the V gene TRBV9, with 8 bases matching TRBD2. The CDR3 is 16 residues long. The V and J ends lost 3 bases and 4 bases, in that order; junction bases with no gene match: 9. The germline CDR1 and CDR2 sequences are SGDLS and YYNGEE. The CDR3 region is CASSDRGGADYNEQFF. Written as DNA, the CDR3 is TGTGCCAGCAGCGACCGGGGGGGGGCGGATTACAATGAGCAGTTCTTC. The full variable domain, its missing parts supplied by reference TRBV9 and TRBJ2-1, is DSGVTQTPKHLITATGQRVTLRCSPRSGDLSVYWYQQSLDQGLQFLIQYYNGEERAKGNILERFSAQQFPDLHSELNLSSLELGDSALYFCASSDRGGADYNEQFFGPGTRLTVL.

This sequence joins TRBV5-1 and TRBJ2-7, with a weak D call TRBD1 (6 bases). Germline CDR1 reads SGHRS; CDR2 reads YFSETQ. The CDR3 covers 16 residues. Deletions cut 4 bases from V and 3 bases from J, with 20 bases between. The CDR3 loop reads CASSRTSGTSFYEQYF. The DNA of the CDR3 is TGCGCCAGCAGCCGGACCTCCGGGACAAGTTTCTACGAGCAGTACTTC.

In nucleotides, the CDR3 is TGTGCCAGCAGCTTAGTTAGCGGGGGGGCGGAGACCCAGTACTTC. This encodes CASSLVSGGAETQYF. The chain has TRBV7-6 and TRBJ2-5; 11 bases fit TRBD2. From germline, CDR1 is SGHVS and CDR2 FNYEAQ. The CDR3 totals 15 residues. The V segment lost 1 base and the J segment 5 bases; nucleotides outside the gene matches: 3.

The chain joins TRBV5-1 to TRBJ2-2; a possible D gene is TRBD2 (6 bases). The CDR3 runs to 16 residues. Trimming shortened V by 3 bases and J by 0 bases, and 12 bases separated the two germline ends. CDR1 and CDR2 from the germline V gene are SGHRS and YFSETQ. The CDR3 sequence: CASSWYSGPNTGELFF. The CDR3 nucleotides are TGCGCCAGCAGCTGGTATAGCGGTCCGAACACCGGGGAGCTGTTTTTT. The full variable domain, in which reference TRBV5-1 and TRBJ2-2 provide the parts outside the CDR3, is KAGVTQTPRYLIKTRGQQVTLSCSPISGHRSVSWYQQTPGQGLQFLFEYFSETQRNKGNFPGRFSGRQFSNSRSEMNVSTLELGDSALYLCASSWYSGPNTGELFFGEGSRLTVL.

J is TRBJ2-5 and V is TRBV7-9; D is uncertain. The V end was cut by 1 base, the J end by 4 bases, with 7 bases between. The CDR3 is 13 residues long. The V gene's germline CDR1 is SEHNR and CDR2 FQNEAQ (reference sequence). CDR3 amino acids: CASSLGSRETQYF. DNA for the CDR3: TGTGCCAGCAGCTTAGGTTCCCGAGAGACCCAGTACTTC.

On this clone: The junction and the germline gene differ at one end; a read error may be behind it. The V call is TRBV6-5, the J call TRBJ1-1; 7 bases are shared with TRBD1. CDR3 length equals 14 residues. Germline-derived CDR1 and CDR2 are MNHEY and SVGAGI. The CDR3 loop reads CASSPGTANTEASF. The CDR3 DNA follows: TGTGCCAGCAGTCCAGGGACAGCTAACACTGAAGCTTCCTTT.

The V gene is TRBV7-6, the J gene TRBJ1-1, with TRBD1 matching over 8 bases. The CDR3 consists of 14 residues. J lost 1 base, V lost 6 bases, and 4 bases had no gene match. Germline V gene sequence: CDR1 SGHVS, CDR2 FNYEAQ. CDR3 protein: CASRLGQGNTEAFF. CDR3 DNA: TGTGCCAGCAGACTTGGACAGGGGAACACTGAAGCTTTCTTT.

This clone was seen only a few times. The chain links TRBV2 to TRBJ2-1; 12 bases fit TRBD2. In germline, CDR1 is SNHLY, CDR2 FYNNEI. The CDR3 totals 13 residues. Trimming at V came to 10 bases and at J to 4 bases, leaving 2 bases not matched to a gene. The CDR3 region has the DNA TGTGCCACTAGCGGGGGGGCGTACAATGAGCAGTTCTTC. Protein product: CATSGGAYNEQFF.

V gene TRBV5-4 combines with J gene TRBJ2-5; TRBD2 aligns across 7 bases. Germline V gene sequence: CDR1 SGHNT, CDR2 YYREEE (reference sequence). The V gene end was trimmed by 0 bases and the J gene end by 2 bases; junction bases not matched to a gene: 1. The CDR3 runs 14 residues. CDR3 region: CASSLGGGQETQYF. In nucleotides, the CDR3 is TGTGCCAGCAGCTTGGGGGGGGGTCAAGAGACCCAGTACTTC.

This clone has a handful of counts. J is TRBJ2-2 and V is TRBV4-1; D perhaps matches TRBD2 (5 bases). The V and J ends lost 5 bases and 6 bases respectively, with 13 bases between them. CDR1 and CDR2 from the germline V gene are MGHRA and YSYEKL. The CDR3 consists of 14 residues. DNA of the CDR3: TGCGCCAGCAGCTCACGAGAGGGTCCCGGGGAGCTGTTTTTT. It codes for CASSSREGPGELFF.

The genes are TRBV30 and TRBJ2-5; no clear D gene. CDR1 and CDR2 from the germline V gene are GTSNPN and SVGIG (reference sequence). This CDR3 region has 10 residues. The V and J ends lost 2 bases and 5 bases respectively, with 3 bases between them. The CDR3 spells CAWSQETQYF. The DNA of the CDR3 is TGTGCCTGGAGTCAGGAGACCCAGTACTTC.

The rearrangement joins TRBV7-3 to TRBJ1-1, with 12 bases lining up with TRBD1. Germline V gene lookup returns CDR1 SGHTA and CDR2 FQGTGA. The length of the CDR3 is 16 residues. Trimming took 2 bases from V and 14 from J; bases not matched to a gene: 15. Here the CDR3 DNA reads TGTGCCAGCAGCTTAGACGGGAGCGGGACAGGGGGCGGGCGGTTCTTT. This codes for CASSLDGSGTGGGRFF.